Included here is one T cell receptor (beta chain) sequence, with context. The antigen is undetermined. Produced via immunoSEQ multiplex PCR; TCRdb's table is partial and in-frame only. The sample holds under 1,100,000 clones, approximately 80% seen once. This specimen comes from a study of shared clonotypes between healthy human individuals. Whole-study findings and limits: Sequencing depth was expected to influence donor clonotype sharing. A handful of donors shared approximately 5% of their naive CD4 clonotypes. Against clonotypes common to all four donors, non-shared ones had lower generation probabilities. Generally, naive subsets (rather than memory subsets) showed larger estimated richness.

Germline loops: CDR1 SEHNR, CDR2 FQNEAQ (reference sequence). CDR3 size: 15 residues. V dropped 5 bases and J dropped 2 bases, with 14 bases sitting between them. The TCR sequence derives from a man between 18 and 29 years old in good health. Some clones in this sample may be carry-over from other donors' samples. Input material: memory CD4+ T cells from PBMCs. Subset described: CD45RA-negative fraction. The chain couples TRBV7-9 to TRBJ2-3, with D tentatively TRBD2 (5 bases). The CDR3 loop reads CASSPFGVLTDTQYF. The CDR3 coding sequence is TGTGCCAGCAGCCCATTCGGGGTCCTCACAGATACGCAGTATTTT. The variable domain in full, with the rest retrieved from reference TRBV7-9 and TRBJ2-3, is DTGVSQNPRHKITKRGQNVTFRCDPISEHNRLYWYRQTLGQGPEFLTYFQNEAQLEKSRLLSDRFSAERPKGSFSTLEIQRTEQGDSAMYLCASSPFGVLTDTQYFGPGTRLTVL.